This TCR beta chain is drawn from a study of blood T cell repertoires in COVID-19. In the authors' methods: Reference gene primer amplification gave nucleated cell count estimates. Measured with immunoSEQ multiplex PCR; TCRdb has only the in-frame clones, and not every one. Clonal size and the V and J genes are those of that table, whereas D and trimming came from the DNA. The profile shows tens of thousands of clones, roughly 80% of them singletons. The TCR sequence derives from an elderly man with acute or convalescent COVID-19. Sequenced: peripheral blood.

CDR3 sequence reads: CATTGTGGYEQYF. Here the CDR3 DNA reads TGTGCCACCACGGGGACAGGGGGCTACGAGCAGTACTTC. This rearrangement joins TRBV6-5 to TRBJ2-7; 11 bases are shared with TRBD1. Germline values: CDR1 MNHEY, CDR2 SVGAGI. The V segment lost 10 bases and the J segment 3 bases; nucleotides outside the gene matches: 5. This CDR3 has 13 amino acids.